The 19 T cell receptor beta chains below were found in one sample sequenced in a study of T cells expressing NK-cell markers. Each CDR3 protein gets one entry in TCRdb, which reprocessed the 5' RACE reads and gives no DNA. Found here are 500,000 or so distinct CDR3 sequences; the top ten clones hold less than 4.5%. Sequenced input: blood T cells: a sorted CD56 or NKG2C T cell subset, CD4+ or CD8+ T cells, or bulk PBMC T cells (not recorded which). All receptors derive from a man younger than 30 in good health.

The chain is built from TRBV12-3 or TRBV12-4 and TRBJ1-2; TCRdb gives TRBD1 as the D gene, but with no DNA this cannot be confirmed. CDR3 length equals 15 residues. CDR3 region: CASTLAGGGDYGYTF.

This chain links TRBV25-1 with TRBJ2-3. The CDR3 consists of 14 residues. Germline CDR1 MGHDK, CDR2 SYGVNS. The chain's CDR3 is CASSAGLLGDTQYF.

The CDR3 region is CASSLAVREGQETQYF. The genes are TRBV7-9 and TRBJ2-5; TCRdb's D call, TRBD2, is unchecked because there is no DNA. The CDR3 totals 16 residues. From germline, CDR1 is SEHNR and CDR2 FQNEAQ (reference sequence).

The CDR3 protein is CASTVGTAGANVLTF. V and J are TRBV2 and TRBJ2-6; TCRdb reports TRBD1, a call that lacks DNA to check it against. CDR3 length: 15 amino acids. Germline-derived CDR1 and CDR2 are SNHLY and FYNNEI.

This chain links TRBV12-3 or TRBV12-4 with TRBJ2-1; there is no DNA to check the TCRdb D call of TRBD2. CDR3 length equals 18 residues. This chain's CDR3 is CASSVGPAGLAGANEQFF.

This rearrangement joins TRBV30 to TRBJ1-2. The V gene's germline CDR1 is GTSNPN and CDR2 SVGIG (reference sequence). This CDR3 is built from 13 residues. CDR3 residues: CAWGPTEAGGYTF. Combining the CDR3 with reference TRBV30 and TRBJ1-2 gives the whole variable domain SQTIHQWPATLVQPVGSPLSLECTVEGTSNPNLYWYRQAAGRGLQLLFYSVGIGQISSEVPQNLSASRPQDRQFILSSKKLLLSDSGFYLCAWGPTEAGGYTFGSGTRLTVV.

This chain joins TRBV11-2 and TRBJ2-6. Germline values: CDR1 SGHAT, CDR2 FQNNGV. This CDR3 spans 15 amino acids. CDR3 in amino acids: CASSLILAGANVLTF. The complete variable domain, with remaining parts taken from reference TRBV11-2 and TRBJ2-6, reads EAGVAQSPRYKIIEKRQSVAFWCNPISGHATLYWYQQILGQGPKLLIQFQNNGVVDDSQLPKDRFSAERLKGVDSTLKIQPAKLEDSAVYLCASSLILAGANVLTFGAGSRLTVL.

The V gene is TRBV7-2, the J gene TRBJ2-3; TCRdb's D call, TRBD1, is unchecked because there is no DNA. The V gene's germline CDR1 is SGHTA and CDR2 FQGNSA. This CDR3 has 15 amino acids. Here the CDR3 reads CASIEQGRGTDTQYF.

The chain has TRBV6-2 or TRBV6-3 and TRBJ1-5; TCRdb's D call, TRBD1, is unchecked because there is no DNA. CDR1 MNHEY and CDR2 SVGEGT come from the germline V gene. The length of the CDR3 is 13 residues. CDR3 sequence: CASSYSLTGIQHF.

This rearrangement joins TRBV19 to TRBJ2-5. Germline values: CDR1 LNHDA, CDR2 SQIVND (reference sequence). CDR3 size: 14 residues. CDR3 sequence: CASSIDLGQETQYF. Together with reference TRBV19 and TRBJ2-5, the CDR3 gives the full variable domain: DGGITQSPKYLFRKEGQNVTLSCEQNLNHDAMYWYRQDPGQGLRLIYYSQIVNDFQKGDIAEGYSVSREKKESFPLTVTSAQKNPTAFYLCASSIDLGQETQYFGPGTRLLVL.

The V gene is TRBV3-1, the J gene TRBJ2-2; TCRdb proposes TRBD1, but this gene call is untestable without DNA. The CDR3 runs 16 residues. Looked up from germline, CDR1 is LGHDT and CDR2 is YNNKEL (reference sequence). Here the CDR3 reads CASSQNSAPGTGELFF.

The V and J genes are TRBV12-5 and TRBJ1-4; the TCRdb call, TRBD1, lacks DNA for checking. From germline, CDR1 is LGHNT and CDR2 FRNRAP. The CDR3 is 14 residues long. CDR3 region: CASGLVLDSEKLFF.

This rearrangement joins TRBV5-1 to TRBJ1-2; the TCRdb call, TRBD1, lacks DNA for checking. The CDR3 extends over 14 amino acids. In germline, CDR1 is SGHRS, CDR2 YFSETQ. The CDR3 loop reads CASSLVTGVDGYTF.

The genes are TRBV14 and TRBJ2-5; lacking DNA, the TRBD1 call made by TCRdb goes unchecked. Germline CDR1 SGHDN, CDR2 FVKESK. This CDR3 region has 15 residues. The CDR3 here is CASSQKDRVGETQYF. The whole variable domain, remainder taken from reference TRBV14 and TRBJ2-5, is EAGVTQFPSHSVIEKGQTVTLRCDPISGHDNLYWYRRVMGKEIKFLLHFVKESKQDESGMPNNRFLAERTGGTYSTLKVQPAELEDSGVYFCASSQKDRVGETQYFGPGTRLLVL.

V usage is TRBV6-2 or TRBV6-3 and J usage is TRBJ2-5; TCRdb designates TRBD1, a call that cannot be tested without DNA. Germline V gene lookup returns CDR1 MNHEY and CDR2 SVGEGT. This CDR3 has 14 amino acids. The CDR3 sequence: CASSSMTGDETQYF.

The CDR3 spells CSVLGRRGSGANVLTF. V and J are TRBV29-1 and TRBJ2-6; TCRdb outputs TRBD2, but without DNA this stays unchecked. The CDR3 has 16 amino acids. From germline, CDR1 is SQVTM and CDR2 ANQGSEA. Complete variable domain (other parts from reference TRBV29-1 and TRBJ2-6): SAVISQKPSRDICQRGTSLTIQCQVDSQVTMMFWYRQQPGQSLTLIATANQGSEATYESGFVIDKFPISRPNLTFSTLTVSNMSPEDSSIYLCSVLGRRGSGANVLTFGAGSRLTVL.

This chain uses TRBV7-6 with TRBJ1-1; the TCRdb D gene call, TRBD1, has no DNA to confirm it. The CDR3 is 14 residues long. Germline V gene lookup returns CDR1 SGHVS and CDR2 FNYEAQ. CDR3 protein: CASRSGHLNTEAFF.

The V gene is TRBV3-1, the J gene TRBJ2-2; there is no DNA to check the TCRdb D call of TRBD2. Germline V lookup: CDR1 LGHDT, CDR2 YNNKEL (reference sequence). The CDR3 sequence is 16 residues long. The CDR3 sequence: CASSQVLAGGPVELFF.

The gene calls are TRBV11-2 and TRBJ2-3; TCRdb names TRBD2, which stays unverified in the absence of DNA. Germline loops: CDR1 SGHAT, CDR2 FQNNGV. The CDR3 has 16 residues. CDR3 sequence reads: CASSLGSAVVVDTQYF.